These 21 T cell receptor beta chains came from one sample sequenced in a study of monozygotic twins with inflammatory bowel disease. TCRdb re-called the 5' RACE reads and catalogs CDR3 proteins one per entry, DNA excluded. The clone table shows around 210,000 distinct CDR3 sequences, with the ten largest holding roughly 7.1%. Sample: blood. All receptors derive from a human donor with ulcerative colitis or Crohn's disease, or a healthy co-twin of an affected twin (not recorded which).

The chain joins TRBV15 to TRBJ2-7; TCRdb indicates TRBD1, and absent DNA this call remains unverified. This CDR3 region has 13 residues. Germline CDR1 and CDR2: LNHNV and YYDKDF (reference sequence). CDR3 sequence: CATSRVAGVEQYF.

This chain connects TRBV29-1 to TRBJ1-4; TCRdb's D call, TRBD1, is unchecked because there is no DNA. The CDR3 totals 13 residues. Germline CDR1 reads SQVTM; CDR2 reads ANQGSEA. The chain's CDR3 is CSAQGKANEKLFF.

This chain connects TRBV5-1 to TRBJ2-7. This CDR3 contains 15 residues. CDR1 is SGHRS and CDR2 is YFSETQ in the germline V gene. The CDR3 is CASSLDPGTPYEQYF.

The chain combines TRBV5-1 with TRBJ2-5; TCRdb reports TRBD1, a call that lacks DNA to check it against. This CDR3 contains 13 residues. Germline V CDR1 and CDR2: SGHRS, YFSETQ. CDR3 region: CASSLGGVETQYF. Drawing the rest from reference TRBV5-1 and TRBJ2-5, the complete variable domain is KAGVTQTPRYLIKTRGQQVTLSCSPISGHRSVSWYQQTPGQGLQFLFEYFSETQRNKGNFPGRFSGRQFSNSRSEMNVSTLELGDSALYLCASSLGGVETQYFGPGTRLLVL.

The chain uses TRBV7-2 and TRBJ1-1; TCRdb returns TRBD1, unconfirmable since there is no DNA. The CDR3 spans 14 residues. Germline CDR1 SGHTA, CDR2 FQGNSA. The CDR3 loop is CASSLNYGGTEAFF.

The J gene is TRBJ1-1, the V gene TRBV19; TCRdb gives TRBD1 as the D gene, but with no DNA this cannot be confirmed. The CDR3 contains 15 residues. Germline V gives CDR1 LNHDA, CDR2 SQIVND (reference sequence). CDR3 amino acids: CASSTPTATNTEAFF.

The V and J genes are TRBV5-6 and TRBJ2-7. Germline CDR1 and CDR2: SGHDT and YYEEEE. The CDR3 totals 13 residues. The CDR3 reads CASSLGVVYEQYF.

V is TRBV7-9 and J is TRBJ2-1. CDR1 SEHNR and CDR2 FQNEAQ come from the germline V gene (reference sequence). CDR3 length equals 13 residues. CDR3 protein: CASSTTWDNEQFF.

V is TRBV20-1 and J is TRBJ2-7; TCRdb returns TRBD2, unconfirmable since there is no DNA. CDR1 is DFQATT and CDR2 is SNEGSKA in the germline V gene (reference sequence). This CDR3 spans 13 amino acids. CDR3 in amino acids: CSAPSGGGYEQYF.

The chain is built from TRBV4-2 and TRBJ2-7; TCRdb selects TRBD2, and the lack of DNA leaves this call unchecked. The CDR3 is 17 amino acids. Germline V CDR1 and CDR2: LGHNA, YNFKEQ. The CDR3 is CASSPTPSGSGSYEQYF.

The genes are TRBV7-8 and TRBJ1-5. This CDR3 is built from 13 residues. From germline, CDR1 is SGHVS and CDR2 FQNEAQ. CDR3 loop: CASSGGATQPQHF.

The CDR3 protein is CASRDRGDSPLHF. The chain joins TRBV27 to TRBJ1-6; absent DNA, TCRdb's TRBD1 call cannot be checked. The CDR3 totals 13 residues. CDR1 and CDR2 from the germline V gene are MNHEY and SMNVEV (reference sequence).

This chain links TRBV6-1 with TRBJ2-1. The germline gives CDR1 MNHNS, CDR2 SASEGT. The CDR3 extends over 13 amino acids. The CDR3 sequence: CASSEAGVNEQFF.

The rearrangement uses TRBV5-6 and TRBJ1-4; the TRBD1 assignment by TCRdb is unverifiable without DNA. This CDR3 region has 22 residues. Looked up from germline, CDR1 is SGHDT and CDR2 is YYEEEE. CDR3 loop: CASSWGGAGINEKVVFTEKLFF.

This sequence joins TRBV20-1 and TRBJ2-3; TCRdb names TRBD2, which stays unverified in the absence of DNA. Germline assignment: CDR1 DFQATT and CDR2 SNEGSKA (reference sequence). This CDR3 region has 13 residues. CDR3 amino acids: CSARWRELDTQYF.

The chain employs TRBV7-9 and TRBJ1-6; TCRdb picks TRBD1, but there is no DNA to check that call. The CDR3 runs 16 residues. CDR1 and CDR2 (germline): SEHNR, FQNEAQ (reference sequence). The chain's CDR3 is CASSLASGDRGSPLHF.

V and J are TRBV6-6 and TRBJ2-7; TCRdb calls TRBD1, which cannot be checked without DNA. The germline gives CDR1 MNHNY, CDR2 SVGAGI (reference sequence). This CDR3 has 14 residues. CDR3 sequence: CATKDGTGPYEQYF.

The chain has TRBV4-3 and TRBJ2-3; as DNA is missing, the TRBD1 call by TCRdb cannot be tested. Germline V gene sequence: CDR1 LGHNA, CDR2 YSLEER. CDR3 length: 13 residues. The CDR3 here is CASSQQGADTQYF.

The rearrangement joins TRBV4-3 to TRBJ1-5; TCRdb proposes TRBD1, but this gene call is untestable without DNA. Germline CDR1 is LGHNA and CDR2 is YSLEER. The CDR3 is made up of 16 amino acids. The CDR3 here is CASSQDFTGGTQPQHF.

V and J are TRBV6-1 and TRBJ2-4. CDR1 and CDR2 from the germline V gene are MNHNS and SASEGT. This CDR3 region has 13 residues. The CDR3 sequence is CASRVIPENIQYF.

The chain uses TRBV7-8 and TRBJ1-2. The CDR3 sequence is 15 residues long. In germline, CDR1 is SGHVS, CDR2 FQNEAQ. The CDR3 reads CASSVGTAGNYGYTF.